This TCR beta chain is from a study of T cell changes during pregnancy in multiple sclerosis. CDR1 is SEHNR and CDR2 is FQNEAQ in the germline V gene (reference sequence). The length of the CDR3 is 14 residues. With V trimmed by 7 bases and J by 5 bases, 7 bases remained unmatched. The table came from immunoSEQ multiplex PCR; TCRdb's copy has only in-frame clones and leaves some out. Of some 79,000 clones listed, around nine tenths are singletons. The chain joins TRBV7-9 to TRBJ2-7, with 11 nucleotides matching TRBD1. This specimen consisted of CD4+ T cells from peripheral blood mononuclear cells, obtained in the second trimester of pregnancy. The sequence derives from a female donor with multiple sclerosis, enrolled in a pregnancy study. The CDR3 region is CASTTKGQGDEQYF. The DNA of the CDR3 is TGTGCCAGCACCACCAAGGGACAGGGGGACGAGCAGTACTTC.